This entry lists 23 T cell receptor beta chains sequenced from one sample in a study of T cell responses to AZD1222 COVID-19 vaccine. The method was immunoSEQ multiplex PCR; TCRdb's version includes in-frame clones alone and lacks a portion of them. This sample has 180,000 or so clones; 88% occur once, and the top ten carry 25% to 30%. The source was peripheral blood, collected 28 days after the second AZD1222 dose. The receptor source for this set is an adult who received the AZD1222 COVID-19 vaccine.

V and J are TRBV3-1 (or the pseudogene TRBV3-2) and TRBJ2-7; 8 nucleotides align to TRBD2. Per germline, CDR1 LGHDT and CDR2 YNNKEL (reference sequence). The CDR3 runs 13 residues. V lost 10 bases and J lost 2; bases outside the gene matches: 7. As DNA, the CDR3 is TGTGCCACCGGAACTAGCGGACCCTACGAGCAGTACTTC. Its protein product is CATGTSGPYEQYF.

The chain has TRBV11-2 and TRBJ2-7, with TRBD2 matching 9 bases. This CDR3 is 13 amino acids long. V trimming: 4 bases; J trimming: 3 bases; junction bases outside the gene matches: 1. Looked up from germline, CDR1 is SGHAT and CDR2 is FQNNGV. CDR3 amino acids: CASSYSGSYEQYF. CDR3 bases: TGTGCCAGCAGCTATAGCGGGAGCTACGAGCAGTACTTC.

This clone was recorded a few times. Different DNA sequences within this sample yield the same CDR3. Written as DNA, the CDR3 is TGTGCCAGCAGTTACTCGAGGGCTTCCTCTGGAAACACCATATATTTT. Amino acid sequence: CASSYSRASSGNTIYF. V gene TRBV6-5 combines with J gene TRBJ1-3; D gene unclear. The germline V gene encodes CDR1 MNHEY and CDR2 SVGAGI. Trimming took 0 bases from V and 0 from J, leaving 9 bases between them. This CDR3 is 16 amino acids long.

The chain combines TRBV28 with TRBJ2-1, with TRBD2 matching over 16 bases. Germline CDR1 MDHEN, CDR2 SYDVKM. J gave up 2 bases and V 4 bases, and 8 bases lay outside the gene matches. The length of the CDR3 is 19 residues. The CDR3 loop is CASSSPGTSGRVAYNEQFF. The CDR3 DNA reads as TGTGCCAGCAGTTCCCCCGGGACTAGCGGGAGGGTGGCCTACAATGAGCAGTTCTTC.

V usage is TRBV5-6 and J usage is TRBJ2-4; no definite D call. CDR1 and CDR2 from the germline V gene are SGHDT and YYEEEE. Trimming took off 7 bases at V and 0 bases at J, with 8 bases between the two ends. The CDR3 runs 13 residues. The CDR3: CASQHVAKNIQYF. The CDR3, as DNA: TGTGCCAGCCAACACGTAGCCAAAAACATTCAGTACTTC. The full variable domain, its missing parts supplied by reference TRBV5-6 and TRBJ2-4, is DAGVTQSPTHLIKTRGQQVTLRCSPKSGHDTVSWYQQALGQGPQFIFQYYEEEERQRGNFPDRFSGHQFPNYSSELNVNALLLGDSALYLCASQHVAKNIQYFGAGTRLSVL.

The chain uses TRBV6-2 or TRBV6-3 and TRBJ2-3; no firm D call. CDR1 is MNHEY and CDR2 is SVGEGT in the germline V gene. Trimming shortened V by 4 bases and J by 0 bases, and 11 bases separated the two germline ends. CDR3 length equals 15 residues. CDR3 sequence: CASSLTEGSTDTQYF. Here the CDR3 DNA reads TGTGCCAGCAGTTTGACGGAAGGGAGCACAGATACGCAGTATTTT.

The J gene is TRBJ2-1, the V gene TRBV7-9; tentatively, D is TRBD1 (6 bases). CDR1 is SEHNR and CDR2 is FQNEAQ in the germline V gene (reference sequence). The V end was cut by 0 bases, the J end by 7 bases, with 16 bases between. The CDR3 length is 16 residues. CDR3: CASSLAGARGGNEQFF. CDR3 coding DNA: TGTGCCAGCAGCTTAGCTGGGGCCAGGGGTGGGAATGAGCAGTTCTTC.

This clone was seen a single time. The V and J genes are TRBV6-2 or TRBV6-3 and TRBJ2-7; D could derive from TRBD1 or TRBD2 (7 bases each). V lost 5 bases to trimming and J lost 2 bases, with 13 bases between them. This CDR3 spans 14 amino acids. Germline lookup yields CDR1 MNHEY and CDR2 SVGEGT. The CDR3 protein is CASSETGRAYEQYF. CDR3 in DNA: TGTGCCAGCAGTGAGACAGGGAGGGCCTACGAGCAGTACTTC.

The rearrangement uses TRBV19 and TRBJ1-1, with TRBD1 matching 7 bases. Germline assignment: CDR1 LNHDA and CDR2 SQIVND (reference sequence). This CDR3 comprises 15 residues. V was clipped by 5 bases and J by 1 base; unmatched bases: 7. CDR3 bases: TGTGCCAGTAGTGAGGGGACAGTCCCGAACACTGAAGCTTTCTTT. It codes for CASSEGTVPNTEAFF. Complete variable domain (other parts from reference TRBV19 and TRBJ1-1): DGGITQSPKYLFRKEGQNVTLSCEQNLNHDAMYWYRQDPGQGLRLIYYSQIVNDFQKGDIAEGYSVSREKKESFPLTVTSAQKNPTAFYLCASSEGTVPNTEAFFGQGTRLTVV.

This clone was detected once. The chain uses TRBV19 and TRBJ2-2, with a weak D call TRBD1 (6 bases). The germline CDR1 and CDR2 sequences are LNHDA and SQIVND (reference sequence). CDR3 length: 14 amino acids. V was shortened by 1 base and J by 6 bases, with 9 bases between the two germline ends. The DNA for the CDR3 is TGTGCCAGTAGTATAGGGGACAATGCCGGGGAGCTGTTTTTT. This encodes CASSIGDNAGELFF.

This clone was observed a few times. The chain links TRBV28 to TRBJ1-5; D possibly corresponds to TRBD1 (6 bases). The V and J ends lost 3 bases and 0 bases respectively, with 9 bases between them. Looked up from germline, CDR1 is MDHEN and CDR2 is SYDVKM. The CDR3 extends over 15 amino acids. The CDR3 loop reads CASSFSDSSNQPQHF. The CDR3 nucleotides read TGTGCCAGCAGTTTTTCGGACAGTAGCAATCAGCCCCAGCATTTT.

The rearrangement joins TRBV19 to TRBJ2-3; TRBD2 aligns across 7 bases. The junction had 7 bases not matched to a gene; V was cut back by 6 bases and J by 7 bases. This CDR3 is 13 amino acids long. Germline V gives CDR1 LNHDA, CDR2 SQIVND (reference sequence). DNA for the CDR3: TGTGCCAGTAGCTTTACTAGCGACCATACGCAGTATTTT. It yields the protein CASSFTSDHTQYF.

The rearrangement uses TRBV19 and TRBJ2-1; D remains unclear. V was shortened by 5 bases and J by 7 bases, with 9 bases between the two germline ends. This CDR3 has 12 residues. Looked up from germline, CDR1 is LNHDA and CDR2 is SQIVND (reference sequence). The CDR3 sequence: CASSQLTNEQFF. In DNA, the CDR3 is TGTGCCAGTAGTCAATTAACTAATGAGCAGTTCTTC.

This chain uses TRBV11-3 with TRBJ2-7, with a weak D call TRBD1 (6 bases). Trimming cost V 5 bases and J 3 bases, with 11 bases left between them. From germline, CDR1 is SGHNT and CDR2 YENEEA. CDR3 size: 13 residues. As DNA, the CDR3 is TGTGCCAGCAGCACTACAGGGATCTACGAGCAGTACTTC. This encodes CASSTTGIYEQYF.

The chain links TRBV6-2 or TRBV6-3 to TRBJ1-4; a weak D match, TRBD1 (5 bases). The V gene lost 2 bases and the J gene lost 8 bases, with 12 bases spanning the gap. Germline values: CDR1 MNHEY, CDR2 SVGEGT. The CDR3 has 14 amino acids. As DNA, the CDR3 is TGTGCCAGCAGTTACGCAGGGCTGGGAGAAAAACTGTTTTTT. Translation gives CASSYAGLGEKLFF.

V usage is TRBV13 and J usage is TRBJ1-6; 7 bases line up with TRBD1. Losses at the gene ends were 4 bases for V and 5 bases for J; bases not matched to a gene: 5. Germline V lookup: CDR1 PRHDT, CDR2 FYEKMQ (reference sequence). This CDR3 has 15 amino acids. The CDR3 DNA reads as TGTGCCAGCAGCTCCACCGGACAGGATAATTCACCCCTCCACTTT. It codes for CASSSTGQDNSPLHF.

The V gene is TRBV2, the J gene TRBJ1-4; D not resolved. This CDR3 has 13 amino acids. The ends were cut back, 6 bases at V and 2 bases at J, with 7 bases in the middle. CDR1 and CDR2 (germline): SNHLY, FYNNEI. The CDR3 reads CASRAGTNEKLFF. CDR3 DNA: TGTGCCAGCAGGGCCGGGACTAATGAAAAACTGTTTTTT.

This clone was picked up a small number of times. V and J are TRBV29-1 and TRBJ2-3, with D possibly matching TRBD1 (6 bases). Deletions cut 6 bases from V and 0 bases from J, with 16 bases between. This CDR3 has 15 residues. Per the germline V gene, CDR1 is SQVTM and CDR2 is ANQGSEA. In DNA, the CDR3 is TGCAGCGTCTCCGAGGGGGAGCGGAGCACAGATACGCAGTATTTT. This sequence encodes CSVSEGERSTDTQYF.

This sequence joins TRBV9 and TRBJ2-3, with D unclear. V shed 3 bases and J shed 7 bases, with 18 bases lying between them. CDR1 and CDR2 (germline): SGDLS, YYNGEE. The CDR3 loop spans 15 amino acids. The CDR3, as DNA: TGTGCCAGCAGCGCCAACCCTATCAGGTCCAATACGCAGTATTTT. It is translated as CASSANPIRSNTQYF.

This rearrangement joins TRBV29-1 to TRBJ1-5, with a tentative D call TRBD1 (6 bases). This CDR3 is built from 13 residues. Germline V gives CDR1 SQVTM, CDR2 ANQGSEA. The V end lost 4 bases, the J end lost 5 bases, and 12 bases lay between the germline ends. The CDR3: CSVGTGTYQPQHF. CDR3 sequence (DNA): TGCAGCGTTGGTACGGGGACATATCAGCCCCAGCATTTT.

The rearrangement links TRBV5-4 to TRBJ2-3; 7 nucleotides match TRBD2. The CDR3 sequence is 16 residues long. Germline lookup yields CDR1 SGHNT and CDR2 YYREEE (reference sequence). Trimming at V came to 4 bases and at J to 7 bases, leaving 15 bases not matched to a gene. The CDR3 nucleotides read TGTGCCAGCAGCCCATCCCGCGGGAGCATTATGAATACGCAGTATTTT. The encoded protein is CASSPSRGSIMNTQYF.

The rearrangement joins TRBV18 to TRBJ1-5; possible D gene TRBD1, 6 bases. The CDR3 is 16 residues long. Germline V gene lookup returns CDR1 KGHSH and CDR2 LQKENI. Trimming cost V 5 bases and J 5 bases, with 19 bases left between them. CDR3 protein: CASSSNLQGGDQPQHF. The CDR3 DNA is TGTGCCAGCTCATCAAACCTACAGGGAGGGGATCAGCCCCAGCATTTT.

The chain employs TRBV7-2 and TRBJ1-5; D not resolved. This CDR3 contains 13 residues. Germline CDR1 and CDR2: SGHTA and FQGNSA. Deletions cut 2 bases from V and 7 bases from J, with 9 bases between. CDR3 residues: CASSLQGDQPQHF. The DNA of the CDR3 is TGTGCCAGCAGCTTACAAGGAGACCAGCCCCAGCATTTT. Using reference TRBV7-2 and TRBJ1-5 for the parts outside the CDR3, the full variable domain is GAGVSQSPSNKVTEKGKDVELRCDPISGHTALYWYRQSLGQGLEFLIYFQGNSAPDKSGLPSDRFSAERTGGSVSTLTIQRTQQEDSAVYLCASSLQGDQPQHFGDGTRLSIL.